Listed below are T cell receptor beta chains from one sample, sequenced in a study of neurological immune-mediated disorders. TCRdb called the 5' RACE reads again in MiXCR, with one record for every CDR3 protein. Found here are 60,000 to 80,000 distinct CDR3 sequences, under 5.5% of them singletons; the top ten hold around 3.3%. Sequences were obtained from PBMCs. The receptors come from a woman aged 45-65 years with multiple sclerosis. CDR3s include the opening cysteine and the closing phenylalanine or tryptophan. Each record gives: V gene, clone size, J gene, D gene, CDR3 protein, CDR3 DNA. A D gene is named only where the DNA matches it firmly. Clone size is given for some rows only: seen once, a few or many times, or a class if the clone is expanded.

TRBV7-2	many	TRBJ2-5	.	CASSSLHTQYF	TGTGCCAGCAGCTCCCTCCATACCCAGTACTTC
TRBV6-2/TRBV6-3	many	TRBJ2-7	.	CASSYTELSGEQYF	TGTGCCAGCAGTTACACTGAGTTGAGTGGGGAGCAGTACTTC
TRBV7-8	many	TRBJ2-2	.	CASKHTGELFF	TGTGCCAGCAAGCACACCGGGGAGCTGTTTTTT
TRBV7-7	many	TRBJ2-2	.	CASSPDRRTGELFF	TGTGCTAGCAGTCCCGACAGGAGGACCGGGGAGCTGTTTTTT
TRBV12-3/TRBV12-4	many	TRBJ2-5	.	CASSFRETQYF	TGTGCCAGCAGTTTCCGTGAGACCCAGTACTTC
TRBV20-1	many	TRBJ2-3	.	CSAREGYTDTQYF	TGCAGTGCTAGGGAGGGGTACACAGATACGCAGTATTTT
TRBV15	few	TRBJ2-5	.	CATAGKKKGAQYF	TGTGCCACCGCCGGAAAAAAAAAAGGGGCCCAGTACTTC
TRBV5-6	many	TRBJ2-7	TRBD2	CASSSSGTRIYEQYF	TGTGCCAGCAGCTCATCCGGGACTAGAATTTACGAGCAGTACTTC
TRBV20-1	many	TRBJ1-1	.	CSARERLQTLNTEAFF	TGCAGTGCTAGAGAACGTCTCCAGACTCTGAACACTGAAGCTTTCTTT
TRBV18	many	TRBJ2-3	.	CASSPPANTDTQYF	TGTGCCAGCTCTCCTCCCGCAAACACAGATACGCAGTATTTT
TRBV20-1	many	TRBJ2-2	.	CSARDYVGGSSGELFF	TGCAGTGCTAGAGACTACGTCGGGGGTTCTTCCGGGGAGCTGTTTTTT
TRBV7-2	many	TRBJ2-7	.	CASSLSPAGSSYEQYF	TGTGCCAGCAGCTTATCCCCAGCCGGCTCCTCGTACGAGCAGTACTTC
TRBV18	.	TRBJ2-1	.	CASSPGPSSYNEQFF	TGTGCCAGCTCACCTGGACCGAGCTCCTACAATGAGCAGTTCTTC
TRBV24-1	many	TRBJ2-1	.	CATRGADSYNEQFF	TGTGCCACCCGCGGGGCCGATTCCTACAATGAGCAGTTCTTC
TRBV30	few	TRBJ1-4	.	CAWSGSGGEKLFF	TGTGCCTGGAGTGGCTCTGGGGGTGAAAAACTGTTTTTT
TRBV29-1	many	TRBJ1-4	TRBD1	CSIGEGQNEKLFF	TGCAGCATTGGAGAGGGACAGAATGAAAAACTGTTTTTT
TRBV20-1	many	TRBJ1-3	.	CSARDGSSGNTIYF	TGCAGTGCTAGAGATGGGAGCTCTGGAAACACCATATATTTT
TRBV6-5	many	TRBJ2-2	.	CASLPLNPGHISPGELFF	TGTGCCAGTTTACCACTCAACCCGGGACACATATCCCCCGGGGAGCTGTTTTTT
TRBV20-1	.	TRBJ2-3	TRBD2	CSAFRTSGGAGVFTDTQYF	TGCAGTGCTTTCAGGACTAGCGGGGGGGCAGGGGTCTTCACAGATACGCAGTATTTT
TRBV6-6	many	TRBJ2-7	TRBD1	CASSSPGQGYEQYF	TGTGCCAGCAGTAGTCCGGGACAGGGCTACGAGCAGTACTTC
TRBV7-2	many	TRBJ2-1	.	CASSSSMDHEQFF	TGTGCCAGCAGCTCCTCAATGGACCATGAGCAGTTCTTC
TRBV7-2	many	TRBJ2-2	TRBD2	CASRRSGGARWAGELFF	TGTGCCAGCAGACGTAGCGGGGGGGCGAGGTGGGCCGGGGAGCTGTTTTTT
TRBV28	many	TRBJ2-7	.	CASSLRGSRGAYEQYF	TGTGCCAGCAGTTTAAGGGGATCCCGTGGGGCCTACGAGCAGTACTTC
TRBV3-1	many	TRBJ2-2	TRBD1	CASSQVTGTGDTGELFF	TGTGCCAGCAGCCAAGTTACCGGGACAGGGGACACCGGGGAGCTGTTTTTT
TRBV10-3	many	TRBJ1-2	.	CATNRERADLGGYTF	TGTGCCACAAACCGGGAACGGGCCGATTTGGGGGGCTACACCTTC
TRBV11-2	many	TRBJ1-2	TRBD1	CASSHRDRVSDGYTF	TGTGCCAGCAGCCACCGGGACAGGGTCTCCGATGGCTACACCTTC
TRBV20-1	many	TRBJ1-2	.	CSASGGYGDGYTF	TGCAGTGCCTCGGGGGGGTATGGCGATGGCTACACCTTC
TRBV6-5	many	TRBJ2-7	.	CASSYLPGYEQYF	TGTGCCAGCAGTTACTTGCCAGGCTACGAGCAGTACTTC
TRBV7-8	many	TRBJ2-3	.	CASSLGSQRTTDTQYF	TGTGCCAGCAGCTTAGGAAGCCAGAGAACCACAGATACGCAGTATTTT
TRBV29-1	many	TRBJ2-1	.	CSVESRSLNEQFF	TGCAGCGTTGAAAGCCGGTCCCTGAATGAGCAGTTCTTC
TRBV20-1	.	TRBJ2-7	.	CSAFEDSYEQYF	TGCAGTGCTTTCGAGGACAGTTACGAGCAGTACTTC
TRBV10-3	many	TRBJ1-2	TRBD1	CAMRDSSMDGYTF	TGTGCCATGCGGGACAGTAGTATGGATGGCTACACCTTC
TRBV18	.	TRBJ2-1	.	CASSPSSDEQFF	TGTGCCAGCTCACCGTCCAGCGATGAGCAGTTCTTC